This entry is about one TCR beta chain. Antigen: not known. TRB was amplified by touch-down multiplex PCR, primer pools A and B combined. TCRdb reworked the multiplex PCR reads into one entry per CDR3 protein, no DNA. Recorded for this sample: approximately 6,000 distinct CDR3 sequences. Each sample's input was approximately 0.25 ug genomic DNA, 35,000 to 40,000 genome equivalents. The data belong to a study of T cell clusters in autoimmune cytopenias. Points from the study as a whole: TRB repertoire shifts in secondary cytopenia and chronic lymphocytic leukemia mostly reflected lymphoma, not autoimmunity.

The CDR3 runs 14 residues. Germline CDR1 is MNHNS and CDR2 is SASEGT. The genes are TRBV6-1 and TRBJ1-5; TCRdb designates TRBD1, a call that cannot be tested without DNA. The clonotype originates from a human donor with an autoimmune cytopenia or autoimmune hepatitis (not recorded which). The sequencing input was peripheral blood. The CDR3 sequence: CASLGTGGNQPQHF.